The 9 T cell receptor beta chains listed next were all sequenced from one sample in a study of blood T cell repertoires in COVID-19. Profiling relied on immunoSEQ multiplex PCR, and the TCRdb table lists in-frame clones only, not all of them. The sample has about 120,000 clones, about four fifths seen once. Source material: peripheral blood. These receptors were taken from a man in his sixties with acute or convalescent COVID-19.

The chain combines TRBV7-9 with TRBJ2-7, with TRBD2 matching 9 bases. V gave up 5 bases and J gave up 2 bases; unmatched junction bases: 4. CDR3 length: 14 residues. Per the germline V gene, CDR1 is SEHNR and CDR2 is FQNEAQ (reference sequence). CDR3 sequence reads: CASSLTSGPYEQYF. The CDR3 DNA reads TGTGCCAGCAGCCTGACTAGCGGTCCCTACGAGCAGTACTTC.

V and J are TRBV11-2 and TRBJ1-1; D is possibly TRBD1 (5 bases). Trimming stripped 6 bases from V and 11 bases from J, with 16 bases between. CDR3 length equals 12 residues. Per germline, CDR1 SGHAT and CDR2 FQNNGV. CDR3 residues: CASSLNGGRAFF. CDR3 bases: TGTGCCAGCAGTCTAAACGGGGGTCGCGCTTTCTTT. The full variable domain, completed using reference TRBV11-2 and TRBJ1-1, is EAGVAQSPRYKIIEKRQSVAFWCNPISGHATLYWYQQILGQGPKLLIQFQNNGVVDDSQLPKDRFSAERLKGVDSTLKIQPAKLEDSAVYLCASSLNGGRAFFGQGTRLTVV.

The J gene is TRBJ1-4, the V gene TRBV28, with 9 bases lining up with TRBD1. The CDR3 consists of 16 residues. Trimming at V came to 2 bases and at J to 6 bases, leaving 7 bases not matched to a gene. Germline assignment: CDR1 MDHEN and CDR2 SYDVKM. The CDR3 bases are TGTGCCAGCAGTTTAGGGGGGACAGGGTCTTATGAAAAACTGTTTTTT. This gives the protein CASSLGGTGSYEKLFF.

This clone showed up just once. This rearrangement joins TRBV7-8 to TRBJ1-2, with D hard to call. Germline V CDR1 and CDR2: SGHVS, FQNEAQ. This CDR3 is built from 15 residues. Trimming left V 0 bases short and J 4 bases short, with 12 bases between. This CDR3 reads CASSLALGLGYGYTF. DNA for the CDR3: TGTGCCAGCAGCTTAGCGCTGGGCTTGGGCTATGGCTACACCTTC.

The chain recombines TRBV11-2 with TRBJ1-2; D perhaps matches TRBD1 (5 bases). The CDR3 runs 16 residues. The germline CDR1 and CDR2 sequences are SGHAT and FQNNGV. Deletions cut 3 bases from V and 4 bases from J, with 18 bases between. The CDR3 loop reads CASSLAPGSTFYGYTF. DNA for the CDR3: TGTGCCAGCAGCTTGGCTCCAGGGTCGACGTTCTATGGCTACACCTTC.

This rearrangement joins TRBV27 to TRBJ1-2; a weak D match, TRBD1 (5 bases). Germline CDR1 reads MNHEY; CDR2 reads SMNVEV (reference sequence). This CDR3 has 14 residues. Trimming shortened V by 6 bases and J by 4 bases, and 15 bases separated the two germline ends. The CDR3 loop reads CASSPRAGGYGYTF. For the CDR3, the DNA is TGTGCCAGCAGCCCTAGGGCCGGGGGCTATGGCTACACCTTC.

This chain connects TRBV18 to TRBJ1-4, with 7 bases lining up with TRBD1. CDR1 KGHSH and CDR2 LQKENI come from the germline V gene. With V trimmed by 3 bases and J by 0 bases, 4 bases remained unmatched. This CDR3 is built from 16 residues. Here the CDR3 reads CASSPGQLATNEKLFF. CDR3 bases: TGTGCCAGCTCACCGGGACAGCTGGCAACTAATGAAAAACTGTTTTTT.

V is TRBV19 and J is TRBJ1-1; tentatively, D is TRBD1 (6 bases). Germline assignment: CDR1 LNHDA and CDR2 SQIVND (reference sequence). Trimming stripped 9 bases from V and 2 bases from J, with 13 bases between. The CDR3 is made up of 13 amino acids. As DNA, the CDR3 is TGTGCCAGCCGACCGGGACACAACACTGAAGCTTTCTTT. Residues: CASRPGHNTEAFF. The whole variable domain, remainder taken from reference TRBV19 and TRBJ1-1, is DGGITQSPKYLFRKEGQNVTLSCEQNLNHDAMYWYRQDPGQGLRLIYYSQIVNDFQKGDIAEGYSVSREKKESFPLTVTSAQKNPTAFYLCASRPGHNTEAFFGQGTRLTVV.

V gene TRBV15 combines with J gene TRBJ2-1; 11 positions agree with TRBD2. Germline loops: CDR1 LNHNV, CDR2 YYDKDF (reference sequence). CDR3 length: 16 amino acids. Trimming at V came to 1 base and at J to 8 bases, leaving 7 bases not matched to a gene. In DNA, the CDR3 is TGTGCCACCAGCAGAGGACCTAGCGGGAGGACAGATGAGCAGTTCTTC. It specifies CATSRGPSGRTDEQFF.